In this sample, the clone carrying this T cell receptor (beta chain) turned up a few times. Its cognate antigen is unknown. TCRdb's copy holds only in-frame clones and misses some; the assay was immunoSEQ multiplex PCR. The data show tens of thousands of clones, 75% seen once. Antigen-specific CD4+ T cells were expanded (with viral peptide pools) by the ViraFEST assay ahead of sequencing. Having been cultured for around nine days, the cells underwent CD4+ T cell isolation. Nucleocapsid antibodies stayed negative before and after vaccination, showing no earlier SARS-CoV-2 infection. Cultivation was performed at two million PBMC per well with roughly 9.1 IU/ml IL-2 and about 9.6 ug/ml peptides added. Days 3 and 7 were when half the medium was replaced with IL-2 medium. The data belong to a study of vaccination effects on CD4 cells after COVID-19. Study-level findings and limits: Limitations: small convalescent group and missing early post-infection timepoints. Among infection- and vaccine-induced clones, marked clonal contraction occurred late after vaccination.

The CDR3 has 15 residues. Between the trimmed V and J ends, which lost 4 bases and 10 bases, there was a span of 23 bases. Germline-derived CDR1 and CDR2 are SQVTM and ANQGSEA. The sequence was collected from a human donor who received a COVID-19 vaccine. Sequencing was performed on CD4+ T cells from PBMCs cultured with HCoV-OC43 spike peptides, taken before COVID-19 vaccination. Indicated subset: HCoV-OC43 spike overlapping peptide pool stimulation. The chain carries TRBV29-1 and TRBJ2-1; D is perhaps TRBD2 (6 bases). The CDR3: CSVVSGGASFNEQFF. CDR3 DNA sequence: TGCAGCGTTGTATCGGGCGGGGCCTCCTTCAACGAGCAGTTCTTC.